This T cell receptor (beta chain) was found in a study of blood T cell repertoires in COVID-19. TCRdb's copy holds only in-frame clones and misses some; the assay was immunoSEQ multiplex PCR. The sample has approximately 60,000 clones, 93% seen once; the top ten hold less than 3.5%. The V gene end was trimmed by 7 bases and the J gene end by 8 bases; junction bases not matched to a gene: 16. CDR1 and CDR2 from the germline V gene are SQVTM and ANQGSEA. CDR3 length: 15 residues. The material sequenced was peripheral blood. This sequence was found in an older man with active COVID-19. This chain uses TRBV29-1 with TRBJ1-4, with TRBD1 matching over 7 bases. In DNA form, the CDR3 reads TGCAGCGCCTATGACGAGGCAGGGGGAAGAGAAAAACTGTTTTTT. Residues: CSAYDEAGGREKLFF. Looking up the rest from reference TRBV29-1 and TRBJ1-4 gives the full variable domain: SAVISQKPSRDICQRGTSLTIQCQVDSQVTMMFWYRQQPGQSLTLIATANQGSEATYESGFVIDKFPISRPNLTFSTLTVSNMSPEDSSIYLCSAYDEAGGREKLFFGSGTQLSVL.